These 17 T cell receptor beta chains share one sample of origin, sequenced in a study of T cells in tuberculosis. Clones were sequenced by immunoSEQ multiplex PCR, and TCRdb holds only the in-frame ones, with some missing. The sample holds some 90,000 clones, roughly 93% seen once. Cells were sorted from thawed PBMC rested overnight and stained with GMM-loaded CD1B tetramer, viability dye and anti-CD3. The CD1B tetramers carried C32 glucose monomycolate purified from Rhodococcus equi. The sequenced sample consisted of CD1b-GMM tetramer-negative cells sorted from PBMCs. The receptors come from an adult woman with latent tuberculosis.

The V call is TRBV19, the J call TRBJ2-5; possible D gene TRBD2, 6 bases. Germline CDR1 LNHDA, CDR2 SQIVND (reference sequence). The V end was cut by 3 bases, the J end by 0 bases, with 14 bases between. This CDR3 has 16 amino acids. The CDR3 region is CASSMGLAIYQETQYF. The CDR3 nucleotides read TGTGCCAGTAGTATGGGACTCGCGATTTACCAAGAGACCCAGTACTTC.

The J gene is TRBJ2-3, the V gene TRBV23-1; 12 nucleotides agree with TRBD2. TRBV23-1 is labeled an ORF, and its function is uncertain. J was trimmed by 3 bases and V by 4 bases; bases with no gene match: 8. This CDR3 has 17 amino acids. The CDR3 here is CASSLRTSGEGTDTQYF. As DNA, the CDR3 is TGCGCCAGCAGTCTAAGGACTAGCGGGGAGGGTACAGATACGCAGTATTTT.

V gene TRBV5-1 combines with J gene TRBJ2-2; 10 bases fit TRBD1. Trimming took 4 bases from V and 4 from J; bases not matched to a gene: 7. Germline CDR1 reads SGHRS; CDR2 reads YFSETQ. The CDR3 is 16 residues long. The CDR3 nucleotides read TGCGCCAGCAGCCCGGACAGGGGGAGAGGCACCGGGGAGCTGTTTTTT. Protein sequence: CASSPDRGRGTGELFF.

The rearrangement joins TRBV25-1 to TRBJ1-5; a possible D gene is TRBD1 (5 bases). The germline gives CDR1 MGHDK, CDR2 SYGVNS. Trimming removed 7 bases at V and 2 bases at J, with 6 bases between. The CDR3 is made up of 12 amino acids. CDR3 amino acids: CASIRGNQPQHF. CDR3 bases: TGTGCCAGCATCAGGGGCAATCAGCCCCAGCATTTT.

The chain employs TRBV19 and TRBJ2-3, with D perhaps TRBD1 (6 bases). Germline V gene sequence: CDR1 LNHDA, CDR2 SQIVND (reference sequence). CDR3 length equals 15 residues. Trimming left V 1 base short and J 3 bases short, with 11 bases between. The CDR3, as DNA: TGTGCCAGTAGTATAGCCAGGACAGAAACAGATACGCAGTATTTT. Amino acids: CASSIARTETDTQYF.

V gene TRBV28 combines with J gene TRBJ2-3, with 7 bases identical to TRBD2. V was pared by 6 bases and J by 2 bases, with 5 bases of the junction left unmatched. There are 14 residues in the CDR3. Germline V gene sequence: CDR1 MDHEN, CDR2 SYDVKM. CDR3: CASRASGFTDTQYF. CDR3 nucleotide sequence: TGTGCCAGCAGGGCTAGCGGATTCACAGATACGCAGTATTTT.

In DNA, the CDR3 is TGTGCCAGCAGTGAAGGACTAGCGGGCTCCCAGTTCTTC. Translation gives CASSEGLAGSQFF. The chain uses TRBV6-1 and TRBJ2-1; 10 bases line up with TRBD2. V lost 1 base to trimming and J lost 13 bases; unmatched junction nucleotides: 4. The CDR3 loop spans 13 amino acids. CDR1 and CDR2 from the germline V gene are MNHNS and SASEGT.

The chain recombines TRBV5-1 with TRBJ2-7, with D possibly being TRBD2 (5 bases). The CDR3 has 14 residues. Germline CDR1 reads SGHRS; CDR2 reads YFSETQ. V gave up 4 bases and J gave up 3 bases, with 14 bases separating them. CDR3 amino acids: CASSRPDSSYEQYF. The CDR3 coding sequence is TGCGCCAGCAGCCGCCCGGACTCGAGCTACGAGCAGTACTTC.

The chain recombines TRBV30 with TRBJ2-4; possibly TRBD2 for D (6 bases). The V end lost 2 bases, the J end lost 8 bases, and 10 bases lay between the germline ends. The CDR3 has 12 amino acids. Germline V CDR1 and CDR2: GTSNPN, SVGIG (reference sequence). The CDR3 nucleotides read TGTGCCTGGAGTAAGGGCGGGGACATTCAGTACTTC. Its protein product is CAWSKGGDIQYF.

In DNA, the CDR3 is TGTGCCAGCGGGGGGGCCGGGGGGACAGATACGCAGTATTTT. Amino acids: CASGGAGGTDTQYF. The chain is built from TRBV7-9 and TRBJ2-3; a weak D match, TRBD2 (7 bases). CDR3 length equals 14 residues. Germline loops: CDR1 SEHNR, CDR2 FQNEAQ (reference sequence). Deletions cut 8 bases from V and 3 bases from J, with 15 bases between.

The chain joins TRBV6-5 to TRBJ2-1; 11 positions match TRBD1. After removal of 6 bases from V and 7 bases from J, the junction contained 5 bases not matched to a gene. Germline CDR1 MNHEY, CDR2 SVGAGI. This CDR3 has 14 amino acids. The CDR3 bases are TGTGCCAGCAGACTGGACAGGGGGCAAAATGAGCAGTTCTTC. Residues: CASRLDRGQNEQFF.

The gene calls are TRBV6-4 and TRBJ1-2; 9 bases are a match to TRBD1. Looked up from germline, CDR1 is MRHNA and CDR2 is SNTAGT. The CDR3 runs to 14 residues. Trimming cost V 5 bases and J 4 bases; bases outside gene matches: 5. The CDR3 nucleotides are TGTGCCAGCAGTCCCGGGACAGGGACCTATGGCTACACCTTC. Its protein product is CASSPGTGTYGYTF.

V and J are TRBV15 and TRBJ2-3, with TRBD2 identical over 9 bases. CDR3 length equals 16 residues. V shed 5 bases and J 4 bases; nucleotides not matched to a gene: 10. Germline assignment: CDR1 LNHNV and CDR2 YYDKDF (reference sequence). The CDR3 sequence: CATSGSLAGSADTQYF. The CDR3 coding sequence is TGTGCCACCAGCGGAAGCCTAGCGGGGAGCGCAGATACGCAGTATTTT.

V usage is TRBV28 and J usage is TRBJ1-1; possible D gene TRBD1, 5 bases. Per the germline V gene, CDR1 is MDHEN and CDR2 is SYDVKM. The CDR3 length is 12 residues. V lost 6 bases and J 4 bases, leaving 9 bases between the germline ends. DNA of the CDR3: TGTGCCAGCAGAAGGGGTGCCACTGAAGCTTTCTTT. It codes for CASRRGATEAFF.

This chain's CDR3 is CASSKDSAGPYNEQFF. In DNA form, the CDR3 reads TGTGCCAGCAGCAAAGACTCAGCGGGACCATACAATGAGCAGTTCTTC. The chain uses TRBV21-1 and TRBJ2-1; the D call in the table, TRBD2, was not verified against the DNA. TRBV21-1 is a documented pseudogene. The length of the CDR3 is 16 residues.

The chain joins TRBV4-1 to TRBJ2-3; 16 bases line up with TRBD2. The V gene's germline CDR1 is MGHRA and CDR2 YSYEKL. V lost 1 base, J lost 5 bases, and 9 bases stayed unmatched. The CDR3 is 19 amino acids. CDR3 DNA sequence: TGCGCCAGCAGCCAAGTGGGACTAGCGGGGGGGCTACTAGAAGATACGCAGTATTTT. Translated: CASSQVGLAGGLLEDTQYF.

This chain uses TRBV21-1 with TRBJ1-1; the table's D call, TRBD1, has no DNA check behind it. TRBV21-1 is classified as a pseudogene. This CDR3 region has 14 residues. This chain's CDR3 is CARRGLKGASEAFF. The DNA for the CDR3 is TGTGCCAGGCGAGGTTTGAAGGGGGCATCTGAAGCTTTCTTT.